Below are 3 T cell receptor beta chains sequenced from a single sample in a study of OX40 agonist ivuxolimab in advanced cancers. Some clones are missing from TCRdb's copy, which holds only in-frame ones; the method was immunoSEQ multiplex PCR. The table shows tens of thousands of clones, with 91% occurring only once. The starting material was CD4+ or CD8+ T cells sorted from blood, obtained in a trial of the OX40 agonist ivuxolimab. These receptors all stem from an adult with an advanced solid tumor such as melanoma, head and neck, liver or kidney cancer.

This chain connects TRBV27 to TRBJ2-1, with 8 bases fitting TRBD2. V shed 7 bases, J shed 7 bases, and the junction held 9 bases outside the gene matches. CDR1 and CDR2 (germline): MNHEY, SMNVEV (reference sequence). This CDR3 spans 14 amino acids. CDR3 protein: CASKELAVSNEQFF. The CDR3 DNA reads TGTGCCAGCAAGGAACTAGCGGTTTCTAATGAGCAGTTCTTC.

DNA for the CDR3: TGTGCCAGCAGCTTGACTCAGGGCTCCTCCTACGAGCAGTACGTC. As protein: CASSLTQGSSYEQYV. The rearrangement links TRBV5-4 to TRBJ2-7, with D tentatively TRBD1 (5 bases). Trimming removed 1 base from V and 0 bases from J, with 11 bases in between. The CDR3 totals 15 residues. The germline V gene has CDR1 SGHNT and CDR2 YYREEE (reference sequence).

This chain connects TRBV9 to TRBJ2-5; D may be TRBD1 or TRBD2 (5 bases each). CDR1 is SGDLS and CDR2 is YYNGEE in the germline V gene. Trimming removed 4 bases at V and 2 bases at J, with 12 bases between. CDR3 length: 14 amino acids. Written as DNA, the CDR3 is TGTGCCAGCAGCACCTCCGGGACGCAAGAGACCCAGTACTTC. It translates to CASSTSGTQETQYF. Using reference TRBV9 and TRBJ2-5 for the parts outside the CDR3, the full variable domain is DSGVTQTPKHLITATGQRVTLRCSPRSGDLSVYWYQQSLDQGLQFLIQYYNGEERAKGNILERFSAQQFPDLHSELNLSSLELGDSALYFCASSTSGTQETQYFGPGTRLLVL.